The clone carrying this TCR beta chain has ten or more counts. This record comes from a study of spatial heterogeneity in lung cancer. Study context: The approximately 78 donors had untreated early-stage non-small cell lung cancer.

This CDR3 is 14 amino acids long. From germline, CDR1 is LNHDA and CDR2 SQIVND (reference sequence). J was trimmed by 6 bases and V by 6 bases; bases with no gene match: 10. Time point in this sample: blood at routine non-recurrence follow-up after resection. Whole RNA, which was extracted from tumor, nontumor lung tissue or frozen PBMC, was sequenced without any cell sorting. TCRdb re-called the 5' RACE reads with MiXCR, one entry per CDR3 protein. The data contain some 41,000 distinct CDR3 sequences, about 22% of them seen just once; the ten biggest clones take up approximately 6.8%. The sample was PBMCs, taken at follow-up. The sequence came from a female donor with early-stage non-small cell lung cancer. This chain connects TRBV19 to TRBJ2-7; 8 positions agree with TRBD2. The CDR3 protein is CASRTGTSFSEQYF. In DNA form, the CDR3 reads TGTGCCAGTAGAACCGGGACTAGTTTCTCCGAGCAGTACTTC.